Below are 17 T cell receptor beta chains sequenced from a single sample in a study of response to subunit inactivated influenza vaccine. Each CDR3 protein gets one entry after TCRdb re-called the RT-PCR reads with MiXCR. This table holds about 570,000 distinct CDR3 sequences, 12% found once. This sample comprised PBMCs from blood, obtained on the day of vaccination. Every receptor here comes from a man in his forties or fifties who received an inactivated influenza vaccine.

This clonotype was detected many times. This chain joins TRBV6-1 and TRBJ2-3; D is tentatively TRBD1 or TRBD2 (5 bases each). Germline CDR1 reads MNHNS; CDR2 reads SASEGT. There are 12 residues in the CDR3. The V gene lost 8 bases and the J gene lost 8 bases, with 14 bases spanning the gap. The CDR3 spells CASGRGGGTQYF. The CDR3 bases are TGTGCCAGCGGTCGGGGCGGAGGTACGCAGTATTTT.

This rearrangement joins TRBV10-3 to TRBJ2-7; 8 bases line up with TRBD1. The germline V gene has CDR1 ENHRY and CDR2 SYGVKD. The CDR3 contains 14 residues. J lost 3 bases, V lost 2 bases, and 3 bases had no gene match. The CDR3 here is CAISEGTGNYEQYF. The CDR3 DNA follows: TGTGCCATCAGTGAGGGGACAGGCAACTACGAGCAGTACTTC.

Many counts were recorded for this clonotype. V usage is TRBV6-5 and J usage is TRBJ1-2; the D gene is possibly TRBD1 (5 bases). Germline V gives CDR1 MNHEY, CDR2 SVGAGI. Trimming shortened V by 7 bases and J by 7 bases, and 10 bases separated the two germline ends. This CDR3 comprises 11 residues. The CDR3 coding sequence is TGTGCCAGCACAGCAGGGCTTGGCTACACCTTC. Protein product: CASTAGLGYTF.

The V gene is TRBV7-2, the J gene TRBJ2-1; the match to TRBD1 covers 10 bases. Losses at the gene ends were 5 bases for V and 6 bases for J; bases not matched to a gene: 7. CDR1 is SGHTA, CDR2 FQGNSA, per germline. The CDR3 has 15 residues. The CDR3 spells CASSLDRGLGNEQFF. The CDR3 region has the DNA TGTGCCAGCAGCCTTGACAGGGGGCTGGGCAATGAGCAGTTCTTC.

The V and J genes are TRBV24-1 and TRBJ2-2; D is perhaps TRBD1 (6 bases). V lost 2 bases to trimming and J lost 1 base, with 10 bases between them. The CDR3 is 16 residues long. Germline V CDR1 and CDR2: KGHDR, SFDVKD. The CDR3 sequence: CATSDSGHMNTGELFF. The CDR3 DNA reads as TGTGCCACCAGTGATTCGGGACACATGAACACCGGGGAGCTGTTTTTT.

The chain couples TRBV6-5 to TRBJ2-7; 7 bases are shared with TRBD1. This CDR3 has 14 residues. The germline V gene encodes CDR1 MNHEY and CDR2 SVGAGI. J lost 3 bases, V lost 5 bases, and 7 bases had no gene match. The CDR3 DNA follows: TGTGCCAGCAGTCACACAGGGGCCATCTACGAGCAGTACTTC. Amino acid sequence: CASSHTGAIYEQYF.

This clonotype has a count of ten or more. J is TRBJ2-7 and V is TRBV28; 9 bases fit TRBD1. After removal of 4 bases from V and 7 bases from J, the junction contained 11 bases not matched to a gene. Germline V lookup: CDR1 MDHEN, CDR2 SYDVKM. This CDR3 comprises 15 residues. CDR3 in amino acids: CASSSFTDRGKEQYF. CDR3 bases: TGTGCCAGCAGTTCCTTCACGGACAGGGGTAAGGAGCAGTACTTC. Combining the CDR3 with reference TRBV28 and TRBJ2-7 gives the whole variable domain DVKVTQSSRYLVKRTGEKVFLECVQDMDHENMFWYRQDPGLGLRLIYFSYDVKMKEKGDIPEGYSVSREKKERFSLILESASTNQTSMYLCASSSFTDRGKEQYFGPGTRLTVT.

V and J are TRBV12-3 or TRBV12-4 and TRBJ2-1; D not resolved. Deletions cut 6 bases from V and 7 bases from J, with 16 bases between. The CDR3 contains 14 residues. This CDR3 is CASSILKRWNEQFF. The CDR3 bases are TGTGCCAGCAGCATCTTAAAACGGTGGAATGAGCAGTTCTTC.

The rearrangement joins TRBV20-1 to TRBJ1-1; D unresolved. CDR1 is DFQATT, CDR2 SNEGSKA, per germline (reference sequence). V gave up 2 bases and J gave up 1 base, with 14 bases separating them. This CDR3 contains 15 residues. This CDR3 reads CSARNPRSSNTEAFF. CDR3 coding DNA: TGCAGTGCTAGAAACCCCCGATCCTCGAACACTGAAGCTTTCTTT.

The rearrangement uses TRBV7-2 and TRBJ2-3; tentatively, D is TRBD2 (5 bases). CDR3 length: 15 residues. The germline CDR1 and CDR2 sequences are SGHTA and FQGNSA. The V end lost 4 bases, the J end lost 2 bases, and 13 bases lay between the germline ends. CDR3 sequence: CASSSSSAITDTQYF. In DNA, the CDR3 is TGTGCCAGCAGCTCTAGCTCGGCAATCACAGATACGCAGTATTTT.

In this sample, this clonotype turned up a few times. The chain is built from TRBV6-5 and TRBJ2-1, with D perhaps matching TRBD1 or TRBD2 (5 bases each). This CDR3 has 17 amino acids. V gave up 3 bases and J gave up 3 bases, with 18 bases separating them. CDR1 is MNHEY, CDR2 SVGAGI, per germline. The CDR3 DNA sequence: TGTGCCAGCAGTTATGGTTCTGGGGGAAAGAACTACAATGAGCAGTTCTTC. Translated: CASSYGSGGKNYNEQFF.

This chain connects TRBV18 to TRBJ2-1; D is unclear. Between the trimmed V and J ends, which lost 1 base and 5 bases, there was a span of 9 bases. Germline V gene sequence: CDR1 KGHSH, CDR2 LQKENI. There are 14 residues in the CDR3. Here the CDR3 reads CASSPRDGHNEQFF. The CDR3, as DNA: TGTGCCAGCTCACCACGTGACGGTCACAATGAGCAGTTCTTC. Filled out from reference TRBV18 and TRBJ2-1, the complete variable domain reads NAGVMQNPRHLVRRRGQEARLRCSPMKGHSHVYWYRQLPEEGLKFMVYLQKENIIDESGMPKERFSAEFPKEGPSILRIQQVVRGDSAAYFCASSPRDGHNEQFFGPGTRLTVL.

In its sample, this clonotype was seen many times. The chain employs TRBV5-6 and TRBJ1-6; 10 nucleotides align to TRBD1. Germline values: CDR1 SGHDT, CDR2 YYEEEE. The junction had 5 bases not matched to a gene; V was cut back by 4 bases and J by 7 bases. The CDR3 has 15 amino acids. The chain's CDR3 is CASSAPGQGNSPLHF. The CDR3 DNA sequence: TGTGCCAGCAGCGCGCCGGGACAGGGGAATTCACCCCTCCACTTT.

This clonotype has ten or more counts. The chain employs TRBV5-1 and TRBJ2-5; 9 bases align to TRBD2. The CDR3 runs 12 residues. Looked up from germline, CDR1 is SGHRS and CDR2 is YFSETQ. V was pared by 5 bases and J by 5 bases, with 1 base of the junction left unmatched. The CDR3: CASRGTSETQYF. CDR3 bases: TGCGCCAGCAGGGGGACTAGCGAGACCCAGTACTTC.

The table lists this clonotype with many counts. The chain carries TRBV7-2 and TRBJ1-1; D ambiguous. V was cut by 3 bases and J by 11 bases, with 10 bases left in between. The CDR3 runs to 11 residues. CDR1 is SGHTA, CDR2 FQGNSA, per germline. This CDR3 is CASSLGIGAFF. Here the CDR3 DNA reads TGTGCCAGCAGCTTGGGGATAGGGGCTTTCTTT.

Only a few counts were recorded for this clonotype. V is TRBV20-1 and J is TRBJ2-7, with a weak D call TRBD1 (5 bases). V lost 2 bases and J lost 3, with 11 bases in between. This CDR3 is built from 13 residues. Germline CDR1 and CDR2: DFQATT and SNEGSKA (reference sequence). CDR3 in amino acids: CSARSGHHYEQYF. Written as DNA, the CDR3 is TGCAGTGCTAGAAGTGGACACCACTACGAGCAGTACTTC.

The chain employs TRBV5-1 and TRBJ2-7; 10 nucleotides align to TRBD2. Germline V gene sequence: CDR1 SGHRS, CDR2 YFSETQ. The CDR3 loop spans 15 amino acids. V dropped 5 bases and J dropped 2; count of bases not matched to a gene: 7. CDR3 nucleotide sequence: TGCGCCAGCAGACCAGCGGGAGGGGGAACCTACGAGCAGTACTTC. This codes for CASRPAGGGTYEQYF.